These T cell receptor beta chains were read from a single sample in a study of blood T cell repertoires in COVID-19. The method was immunoSEQ multiplex PCR; TCRdb's version includes in-frame clones alone and lacks a portion of them. Of roughly 170,000 clones in the sample, 60% to 80% were seen once. Sequencing was done on a sample of peripheral blood. Source of these receptors: a woman aged 70-85 years with acute or convalescent COVID-19. The CDR3 runs from the conserved cysteine through the conserved F or W. D genes are given only for firm matches. The size field is filled for only some rows; it gives once, few, many or a size class.

d_gene	abundance	v_gene	j_gene	CDR3nt	CDR3aa
.	few	TRBV19	TRBJ1-5	TGTGCCAGCATTTATCTCGTATCGACCGCGGGCAATCAGCCCCAGCATTTT	CASIYLVSTAGNQPQHF
TRBD1	.	TRBV2	TRBJ2-2	TGTGCCAGCAGTGGACGGGCCCAGAGGGGGCGTGACACCGGGGAGCTGTTTTTT	CASSGRAQRGRDTGELFF
.	.	TRBV5-1	TRBJ2-7	TGCGCCAGCAGCCCGGATGGGGGGAGCGCATACGAGCAGTACTTC	CASSPDGGSAYEQYF
TRBD2	.	TRBV27	TRBJ2-1	TGTGCCAGCAGTTCGTGGACTAGCGGGATTATTGGGGATGAGCAGTTCTTC	CASSSWTSGIIGDEQFF
TRBD1	few	TRBV5-6	TRBJ1-1	TGTGCCAGCAGCCAGGCAGGGGGCGCTTTCACTGAAGCTTTCTTT	CASSQAGGAFTEAFF
TRBD1	.	TRBV27	TRBJ1-1	TGTGCCAGCAGTTTAAATACAGGGGGCGCGGAAGCTTTCTTT	CASSLNTGGAEAFF
TRBD1	.	TRBV7-3	TRBJ2-1	TGTGCCAGCAGCCCATTCCCCAGGACAGGGGGCAATGAGCAGTTCTTC	CASSPFPRTGGNEQFF
TRBD1	.	TRBV6-5	TRBJ1-2	TGTGCCAGCAGCCCCGACAGGGGTAATTTCTATGGCTACACCTTC	CASSPDRGNFYGYTF
.	.	TRBV7-9	TRBJ2-1	TGTGCCAGCAGCTCCTTGGACTGGGGTCTTACCTACAATGAGCAGTTCTTC	CASSSLDWGLTYNEQFF
TRBD1	.	TRBV6-6	TRBJ1-2	TGTGCCAGCAGTCCCCTTCCGGGACAGGGGGACGCGAAAGGCTACACCTTC	CASSPLPGQGDAKGYTF
TRBD2	.	TRBV5-4	TRBJ2-1	TGTGCCAGCGTTCTCCGGGAGGAACCCTACAATGAGCAGTTCTTC	CASVLREEPYNEQFF
TRBD2	.	TRBV6-5	TRBJ2-2	TGTGCCAGCAGCCCGGGAGGAAACACCGGGGAGCTGTTTTTT	CASSPGGNTGELFF
.	.	TRBV6-5	TRBJ2-5	TGTGCCAGCAGTTACAGGCCCTCCAGGGCCGGAGAGACCCAGTACTTC	CASSYRPSRAGETQYF
TRBD2	.	TRBV5-8	TRBJ2-3	TGTGCCAGCAGACTAGCGGACAGCACAGATACGCAGTATTTT	CASRLADSTDTQYF
.	few	TRBV24-1	TRBJ2-1	TGTGCCACCTCGGCAGGCTCCTACAATGAGCAGTTCTTC	CATSAGSYNEQFF
.	.	TRBV7-9	TRBJ1-6	TGTGCCACCTCTCCCTCACCCCTCCACTTT	CATSPSPLHF
.	.	TRBV4-2	TRBJ2-7	TGTGCCAGCAGCCAAGAGGACATAGCTTCGTCCGAGCAGTACTTC	CASSQEDIASSEQYF
.	.	TRBV19	TRBJ2-1	TGTGCCAGTAACCCGTCCCCAGGGGATTGGAATGAGCAGTTCTTC	CASNPSPGDWNEQFF
.	.	TRBV18	TRBJ2-3	TGTGCCAGCTCACCGAACTTACAGGGCACAGATACGCAGTATTTT	CASSPNLQGTDTQYF
.	.	TRBV11-2	TRBJ1-5	TGTGCCAGCAGCCCAACGACAGGAAATCAGCCCCAGCATTTT	CASSPTTGNQPQHF
TRBD2	once	TRBV19	TRBJ2-5	TGTGCCAGTAGTCCCCCGGGACTAGCGGGAGGCGCAGAGACCCAGTACTTC	CASSPPGLAGGAETQYF
.	.	TRBV6-5	TRBJ1-6	TGTGCCAGCAGTTACTCGGGAGTCATATATAATTCACCCCTCCACTTT	CASSYSGVIYNSPLHF
.	.	TRBV7-2	TRBJ2-7	TGTGCCAGCAGCTTAGCGGCTAGCTACTACGAGCAGTACTTC	CASSLAASYYEQYF
.	.	TRBV18	TRBJ2-2	TGTGCCAGCTCACTCACCAGTACCGGGGAGCTGTTTTTT	CASSLTSTGELFF